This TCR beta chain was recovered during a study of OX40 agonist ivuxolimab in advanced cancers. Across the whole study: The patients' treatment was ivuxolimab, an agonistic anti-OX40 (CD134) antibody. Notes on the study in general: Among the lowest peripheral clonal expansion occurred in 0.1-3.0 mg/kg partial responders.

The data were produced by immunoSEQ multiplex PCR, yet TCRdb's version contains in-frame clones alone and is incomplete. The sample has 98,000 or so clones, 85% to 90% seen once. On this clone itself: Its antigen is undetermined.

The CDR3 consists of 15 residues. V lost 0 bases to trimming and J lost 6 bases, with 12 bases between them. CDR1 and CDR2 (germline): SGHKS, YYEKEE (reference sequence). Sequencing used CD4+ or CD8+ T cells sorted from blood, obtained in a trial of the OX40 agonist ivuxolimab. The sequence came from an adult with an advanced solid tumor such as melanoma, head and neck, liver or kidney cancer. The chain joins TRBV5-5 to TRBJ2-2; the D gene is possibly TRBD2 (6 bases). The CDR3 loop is CASSLDAGWAGELFF. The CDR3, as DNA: TGTGCCAGCAGCTTGGACGCGGGGTGGGCCGGGGAGCTGTTTTTT.